This TCR beta chain stems from a study of OX40 agonist ivuxolimab in advanced cancers. Study background: A male proportion of around 86% was recorded, with mean age approximately 64 years and range roughly 23 to 85. Study-wide points: Expanded peripheral T cell antigen specificity was not determined. Fewer expanded clones were found on average in CD4+ than in CD8+ T cells.

V was shortened by 0 bases and J by 5 bases, with 13 bases between the two germline ends. The CDR3 totals 15 residues. Germline CDR1 is SEHNR and CDR2 is FQNEAQ (reference sequence). Assay: immunoSEQ multiplex PCR; the TCRdb copy retains only in-frame clones and omits some. The sample shows roughly 86,000 clones, around 89% of them seen only once. A remark on this clone: No antigen is known for it.

The clonotype originates from an adult with an advanced solid tumor such as melanoma, head and neck, liver or kidney cancer. Sequenced material: CD4+ or CD8+ T cells sorted from blood, taken in a trial of the OX40 agonist ivuxolimab. The chain employs TRBV7-9 and TRBJ2-5; D is uncertain. CDR3 in amino acids: CASSLAGFEGETQYF. The CDR3 DNA follows: TGTGCCAGCAGCTTAGCGGGGTTCGAAGGGGAGACCCAGTACTTC.